The text below deals with one T cell receptor beta chain. Its target is not known. This specimen belongs to a study of human CD8 memory T cell subsets. Whole-study results and caveats: Going by Chao1 estimates, stem-like memory T cells seemed to be more diverse than precursor exhausted T cells.

CDR1 DFQATT and CDR2 SNEGSKA come from the germline V gene (reference sequence). The CDR3 runs 14 residues. Preparation of the TCR beta libraries relied on UMI-labeled 5' RACE. Reanalyzing the 5' RACE reads, TCRdb keeps one entry per CDR3 protein, without DNA. The sample shows about 4,000 distinct CDR3 sequences, and 31% sits with its ten largest clones. The chain has TRBV20-1 and TRBJ2-1; TCRdb names TRBD2, which stays unverified in the absence of DNA. The source material was CD8+ T cells from PBMCs. This clonotype was obtained from a human donor in good health. The CDR3 loop is CSAPGTSDHNEQFF.